The 19 T cell receptor beta chains presented below share a single source sample, sequenced in a study of blood T cell repertoires in COVID-19. Only in-frame clones appear in the TCRdb table, and some are missing; sequencing was by immunoSEQ multiplex PCR. The repertoire holds 300,000 to 350,000 clones, about nine tenths seen once, with roughly 8.9% in the top ten. The sequencing input was peripheral blood. The receptors were sampled from a man aged 25-45 years with COVID-19, enrolled during active disease.

The CDR3 is CASSLVLAGVSYEQYF. Written as DNA, the CDR3 is TGTGCCAGCAGCTTAGTTTTAGCGGGAGTCAGCTACGAGCAGTACTTC. V and J are TRBV7-8 and TRBJ2-7; 9 nucleotides line up with TRBD2. The germline gives CDR1 SGHVS, CDR2 FQNEAQ. V shed 1 base and J 3 bases; nucleotides not matched to a gene: 7. This CDR3 is built from 16 residues.

Only a few counts were recorded for this clone. The gene calls are TRBV7-2 and TRBJ1-1; the D gene is possibly TRBD1 (6 bases). The germline V gene encodes CDR1 SGHTA and CDR2 FQGNSA. CDR3 length: 14 amino acids. V was cut by 6 bases and J by 2 bases, with 13 bases left in between. The CDR3 DNA reads TGTGCCAGCAGGTTTCAGGGGAGCAACACTGAAGCTTTCTTT. It encodes CASRFQGSNTEAFF.

CDR3 in DNA: TGTGCCAGCAGCTTCCAAAACAGCACCGTGCAGTACTTC. As protein: CASSFQNSTVQYF. This chain uses TRBV11-3 with TRBJ2-7, with D unclear. Trimming cost V 3 bases and J 9 bases, with 15 bases left between them. There are 13 residues in the CDR3. Germline lookup yields CDR1 SGHNT and CDR2 YENEEA.

V usage is TRBV28 and J usage is TRBJ2-7, with 9 bases aligning to TRBD2. V lost 2 bases and J lost 2; bases outside the gene matches: 4. The CDR3 runs 15 residues. CDR1 MDHEN and CDR2 SYDVKM come from the germline V gene. The CDR3 here is CASSLAGGRAYEQYF. The CDR3 DNA follows: TGTGCCAGCAGTTTAGCGGGAGGGCGCGCCTACGAGCAGTACTTC.

This chain uses TRBV5-4 with TRBJ2-7, with D possibly being TRBD2 (5 bases). Germline V gene sequence: CDR1 SGHNT, CDR2 YYREEE (reference sequence). Trimming took 6 bases from V and 1 from J, leaving 17 bases between them. This CDR3 spans 15 amino acids. CDR3 sequence reads: CASTPGRVPSYEQYF. The CDR3 DNA follows: TGTGCCAGCACCCCTGGGAGAGTTCCGTCCTACGAGCAGTACTTC.

In DNA form, the CDR3 reads TGTGCCAGCACCTTTCATGGGGACAGGGTCACCGGGGAGCTGTTTTTT. It yields the protein CASTFHGDRVTGELFF. This chain links TRBV6-6 with TRBJ2-2, with 9 positions matching TRBD1. The germline gives CDR1 MNHNY, CDR2 SVGAGI (reference sequence). CDR3 length: 16 amino acids. V shed 7 bases and J 4 bases; nucleotides not matched to a gene: 10.

The chain recombines TRBV7-7 with TRBJ2-3; 11 bases align to TRBD2. Per germline, CDR1 SSHAT and CDR2 FNYEAQ (reference sequence). The CDR3 contains 16 residues. With 5 bases clipped from V and 0 bases from J, the junction kept 4 bases outside the gene matches. CDR3 DNA sequence: TGTGCCAGCAGCCAGTTAGCGGGAGGGAGCACAGATACGCAGTATTTT. It specifies CASSQLAGGSTDTQYF.

The rearrangement joins TRBV29-1 to TRBJ2-3; 9 bases line up with TRBD1. Germline-derived CDR1 and CDR2 are SQVTM and ANQGSEA. The CDR3 length is 13 residues. V lost 6 bases and J lost 2; bases outside the gene matches: 3. CDR3 sequence reads: CSVRDRVTDTQYF. CDR3 nucleotides: TGCAGCGTCCGGGACAGGGTCACAGATACGCAGTATTTT.

This clone was recorded once. The V and J genes are TRBV29-1 and TRBJ2-7; 11 bases fit TRBD2. The CDR3 is 16 amino acids. Per germline, CDR1 SQVTM and CDR2 ANQGSEA. With V trimmed by 6 bases and J by 6 bases, 16 bases remained unmatched. CDR3 in amino acids: CSVAGTSGTLGFEQYF. The CDR3 bases are TGCAGCGTCGCCGGGACTAGCGGCACCTTGGGGTTCGAGCAGTACTTC.

The rearrangement links TRBV24-1 to TRBJ2-1; TRBD1 agrees at 8 bases. Germline CDR1 KGHDR, CDR2 SFDVKD. Germline trimming cut 7 bases from V and 0 bases from J; bases unmatched to any gene: 4. The CDR3 covers 15 residues. DNA of the CDR3: TGTGCCACCAGGGGACAGGAGAGCTCCTACAATGAGCAGTTCTTC. Translation: CATRGQESSYNEQFF.

This clone was seen more than once but under ten times. The CDR3 region has the DNA TGTGCCAGCAGCCCCAACAGGGCTCCGATCTATGGCTACACCTTC. Protein: CASSPNRAPIYGYTF. The chain carries TRBV27 and TRBJ1-2; a possible D gene is TRBD1 (6 bases). Germline CDR1 reads MNHEY; CDR2 reads SMNVEV (reference sequence). V lost 6 bases to trimming and J lost 4 bases, with 18 bases between them. The CDR3 loop spans 15 amino acids.

The chain uses TRBV6-5 and TRBJ1-1, with 7 bases identical to TRBD1. The CDR3 has 14 residues. CDR1 and CDR2 from the germline V gene are MNHEY and SVGAGI. Germline trimming cut 5 bases from V and 1 base from J; bases unmatched to any gene: 4. The CDR3 loop is CASSTGTANTEAFF. The CDR3 DNA reads as TGTGCCAGCAGTACCGGGACAGCGAACACTGAAGCTTTCTTT.

This chain links TRBV18 with TRBJ2-1; 10 nucleotides match TRBD2. This CDR3 spans 15 amino acids. Germline V CDR1 and CDR2: KGHSH, LQKENI. V dropped 3 bases and J dropped 7; count of bases not matched to a gene: 6. Here the CDR3 reads CASSPTSGKGNEQFF. The CDR3 DNA follows: TGTGCCAGCTCACCCACTAGCGGGAAGGGGAATGAGCAGTTCTTC.

V usage is TRBV7-9 and J usage is TRBJ1-3, with unresolved D. CDR3 length: 17 residues. Trimming cost V 1 base and J 0 bases, with 13 bases left between them. Germline CDR1 SEHNR, CDR2 FQNEAQ (reference sequence). The CDR3 sequence is CASSLEVGGFSGNTIYF. In nucleotides, the CDR3 is TGTGCCAGCAGCTTAGAGGTTGGCGGGTTCTCTGGAAACACCATATATTTT.

The chain joins TRBV19 to TRBJ1-4, with a weak D call TRBD1 (5 bases). The ends were cut back, 3 bases at V and 6 bases at J, with 11 bases in the middle. Per germline, CDR1 LNHDA and CDR2 SQIVND (reference sequence). The CDR3 has 14 amino acids. The CDR3 nucleotides are TGTGCCAGTAGTATCGGCCAGGGTTATGAAAAACTGTTTTTT. Translating gives CASSIGQGYEKLFF. The complete variable domain, with remaining parts taken from reference TRBV19 and TRBJ1-4, reads DGGITQSPKYLFRKEGQNVTLSCEQNLNHDAMYWYRQDPGQGLRLIYYSQIVNDFQKGDIAEGYSVSREKKESFPLTVTSAQKNPTAFYLCASSIGQGYEKLFFGSGTQLSVL.

The V gene is TRBV29-1, the J gene TRBJ2-1, with TRBD2 as a possible D gene (5 bases). CDR3 length equals 12 residues. CDR1 and CDR2 from the germline V gene are SQVTM and ANQGSEA. Trimming shortened V by 6 bases and J by 7 bases, and 13 bases separated the two germline ends. The chain's CDR3 is CSVSWGVNEQFF. The CDR3 DNA follows: TGCAGCGTCTCATGGGGAGTTAATGAGCAGTTCTTC.

CDR3 sequence reads: CASSFLGTGGNQPQHF. The CDR3 DNA reads as TGTGCCAGCAGCTTTTTGGGGACAGGGGGCAATCAGCCCCAGCATTTT. This chain links TRBV13 with TRBJ1-5; TRBD1 agrees at 10 bases. This CDR3 comprises 16 residues. Germline lookup yields CDR1 PRHDT and CDR2 FYEKMQ (reference sequence). V shed 3 bases, J shed 2 bases, and the junction held 4 bases outside the gene matches.

This clone was seen only once. V is TRBV28 and J is TRBJ2-1; TRBD2 agrees at 8 bases. Germline lookup yields CDR1 MDHEN and CDR2 SYDVKM. The CDR3 extends over 18 amino acids. V gave up 4 bases and J gave up 4 bases; unmatched junction bases: 15. The CDR3 sequence: CASSSIISRAGEYNEQFF. In DNA, the CDR3 is TGTGCCAGCAGTTCCATAATTTCAAGAGCGGGAGAGTACAATGAGCAGTTCTTC.

The chain couples TRBV19 to TRBJ1-5, with 8 nucleotides matching TRBD1. Germline V lookup: CDR1 LNHDA, CDR2 SQIVND (reference sequence). Unmatched junction bases numbered 4, after V lost 6 bases and J lost 0 bases. The CDR3 consists of 15 residues. The CDR3, as DNA: TGTGCCAGTAGCAAGACAGGGGATAGCAATCAGCCCCAGCATTTT. It codes for CASSKTGDSNQPQHF.